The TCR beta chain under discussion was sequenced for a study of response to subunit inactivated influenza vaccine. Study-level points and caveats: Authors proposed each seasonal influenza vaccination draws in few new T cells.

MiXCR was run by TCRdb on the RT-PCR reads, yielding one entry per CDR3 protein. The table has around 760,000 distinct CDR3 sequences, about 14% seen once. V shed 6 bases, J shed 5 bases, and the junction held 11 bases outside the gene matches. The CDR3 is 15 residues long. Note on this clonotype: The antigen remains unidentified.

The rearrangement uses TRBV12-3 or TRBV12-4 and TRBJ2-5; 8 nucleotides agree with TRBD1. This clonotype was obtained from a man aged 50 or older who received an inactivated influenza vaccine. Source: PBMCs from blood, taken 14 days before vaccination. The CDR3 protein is CASRFAGQGAETQYF. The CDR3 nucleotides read TGTGCCAGCAGGTTCGCCGGGCAGGGGGCTGAGACCCAGTACTTC.